The clone carrying this T cell receptor (beta chain) was detected a few times. Its antigen is unidentified. The data were obtained in a study of cytomegalovirus exposure and HLA in healthy donors. Whole-study results and caveats: It was assumed in the presence/absence analyses that sequencing depth was roughly uniform across donors. Later analysis associated a missense DCLRE1C variant with TCR beta V- and J-gene trimming. A likely sequencing artifact accounted for one observed cluster of highly shared sequence variants.

In the PCR, 60 Vbeta and 13 Jbeta primers were used. In the original analysis: In a later analysis, the count reached 76 million or so unique TCR beta chains, with 10 million to 11 million shared. Profiling relied on immunoSEQ multiplex PCR, and the TCRdb table lists in-frame clones only, not all of them. From that table come the V and J calls and clone size; the DNA was used to work out D and trimming. The sample consists of fewer than 200,000 clones, about 81% of them appearing once. Germline V gene data show CDR1 as MNHNY and CDR2 as SVGAGI (reference sequence). The CDR3 totals 13 residues. Trimming shortened V by 2 bases and J by 4 bases, and 8 bases separated the two germline ends.

The source material was PBMCs. The chain couples TRBV6-6 to TRBJ1-2; D unresolved. The receptor comes from a woman aged 25 to 39 in good health and CMV-seronegative. DNA of the CDR3: TGTGCCAGCAGTTACACGGAGATCTATGGCTACACCTTC. Translation: CASSYTEIYGYTF.